A selection of T cell receptor beta chains follows, all from one sample in a study of control samples from healthy donors and cancer patients. Sequencing was performed with immunoSEQ multiplex PCR; in TCRdb, only in-frame clones are kept and a portion is missing. The sample yields some 220,000 clones, just under 95% seen once. The sequencing input was blood. These receptors came from a man over 45 in good health. Both conserved end residues are part of each CDR3. A D gene is named only where the DNA matches it firmly. Part of the rows lack a size; the others show once, few, many or a class for expanded clones.

cdr3_length,d_call,clone_size,v_call,j_call,cdr3_nt,cdr3_aa
15,-,-,TRBV11-1,TRBJ2-2,TGTGCCAGCAGCTTTTCTGCGACGAACACCGGGGAGCTGTTTTTT,CASSFSATNTGELFF
18,-,-,TRBV28,TRBJ1-2,TGTGCCAGCAGTTTCGTTGACTACAGGGAGACCTCTAACTATGGCTACACCTTC,CASSFVDYRETSNYGYTF
16,TRBD2,-,TRBV5-1,TRBJ2-2,TGCGCCAGCAGCTTGGGGCGGCTAGCGGGGGTCGGGGAGCTGTTTTTT,CASSLGRLAGVGELFF
15,-,-,TRBV28,TRBJ2-1,TGTGCCAGCAGATTGGCAGGGGTTTCCTACAATGAGCAGTTCTTC,CASRLAGVSYNEQFF
11,-,-,TRBV13,TRBJ1-1,TGTGCCAGCAGCCCGCTATCTGAAGCTTTCTTT,CASSPLSEAFF
15,-,few,TRBV30,TRBJ2-7,TGTGCCTGGAGTGTAGGCAGGAGCATATCCTACGAGCAGTACTTC,CAWSVGRSISYEQYF
13,TRBD1,-,TRBV27,TRBJ1-2,TGTGCCAGCAGCCGCGGGACAGGGAATGGCTACACCTTC,CASSRGTGNGYTF
15,-,-,TRBV20-1,TRBJ1-2,TGCAGTGCTAGTGCTTTAGGGCGGTCCTATAATGGCTACACCTTC,CSASALGRSYNGYTF
10,TRBD1,-,TRBV28,TRBJ1-2,TGTGCCAGCGGACAGGGTCTCTACACCTTC,CASGQGLYTF
15,-,-,TRBV27,TRBJ2-1,TGTGCCAGCAGTTTAGGGGAGGTCCCCTACAATGAGCAGTTCTTC,CASSLGEVPYNEQFF
14,-,-,TRBV3-1/TRBV3-2,TRBJ1-1,TGTGCCAGCAGCCAAGTTAGGGTGAACACTGAAGCTTTCTTT,CASSQVRVNTEAFF
17,-,-,TRBV19,TRBJ1-5,TGTGCCAGTAGTAGGGAGACGGGGGGTCGGGGCAATCAGCCCCAGCATTTT,CASSRETGGRGNQPQHF
15,-,-,TRBV18,TRBJ2-5,TGTGCCAGCTCACCGGGGGGAACCCTTCAAGAGACCCAGTACTTC,CASSPGGTLQETQYF
14,-,-,TRBV7-9,TRBJ2-3,TGTGCCAGCAGCTTAGTGCTAGACACAGATACGCAGTATTTT,CASSLVLDTDTQYF
14,-,once,TRBV6-5,TRBJ1-5,TGTGCCAGCAGGGCCCAGGGTGGTGTTCAGCCCCAGCATTTT,CASRAQGGVQPQHF
14,-,once,TRBV6-2/TRBV6-3,TRBJ1-1,TGTGCCAGCAGTTACGCACAGGGGAACACTGAAGCTTTCTTT,CASSYAQGNTEAFF
15,TRBD2,-,TRBV3-1/TRBV3-2,TRBJ2-7,TGTGCCAGCAGCCAAGGGCCTAGCGGGGCCTACGAGCAGTACTTC,CASSQGPSGAYEQYF
15,-,-,TRBV4-1,TRBJ1-3,TGCGCCAGCAGCCAAGCACCCAATTTGCGAAACACCATATATTTT,CASSQAPNLRNTIYF
13,-,-,TRBV6-2/TRBV6-3,TRBJ2-7,TGTGCCAGCAGTTATGGGGGTACCTACGAGCAGTACTTC,CASSYGGTYEQYF
10,-,once,TRBV2,TRBJ1-1,TGTGCCAGCATGAACACTGAAGCTTTCTTT,CASMNTEAFF
16,-,-,TRBV7-8,TRBJ2-3,TGTGCCAGCAGCTTAGGGCAGGGTTCGGGCGCAGATACGCAGTATTTT,CASSLGQGSGADTQYF
14,-,-,TRBV6-1,TRBJ1-2,TGTGCCAGCAGTGAAAGGGGGGGCAGCTATGGCTACACCTTC,CASSERGGSYGYTF
14,TRBD1,-,TRBV10-3,TRBJ2-1,TGTGCCATCAGGGGGACAGGGGTGGGAAATGAGCAGTTCTTC,CAIRGTGVGNEQFF
14,TRBD2,-,TRBV7-2,TRBJ2-7,TGTGCCAGCACCCGGGGACTAGCGTTGAGGGAGCAGTACTTC,CASTRGLALREQYF
14,TRBD1,-,TRBV6-6,TRBJ1-1,TGTGCCAGCGCCGACAGGGGAGAGAACACTGAAGCTTTCTTT,CASADRGENTEAFF
14,-,-,TRBV6-5,TRBJ1-2,TGTGCCAGCAGGGACGTAGGTAGGGCGGACGGCTACACCTTC,CASRDVGRADGYTF
15,-,once,TRBV9,TRBJ1-4,TGTGCCAGCAGCACCGGTCAGGGCTTGCGGGAAAAACTGTTTTTT,CASSTGQGLREKLFF
14,-,-,TRBV10-3,TRBJ2-5,TGTGCCATCGGTAGATCGGACGGGGGAGAGACCCAGTACTTC,CAIGRSDGGETQYF
15,TRBD1,-,TRBV5-4,TRBJ2-2,TGTGCCAGCAGCTTGGGGACAGGGGCAGGGAGGGAGCTGTTTTTT,CASSLGTGAGRELFF
15,TRBD1,-,TRBV28,TRBJ2-7,TGTGCCAGCAGAACACTTCTACAGGGGGCCTACGAGCAGTACTTC,CASRTLLQGAYEQYF
13,TRBD1,-,TRBV6-5,TRBJ1-1,TGTGCCAGCAGTCGGACAGGTCTAACTGAAGCTTTCTTT,CASSRTGLTEAFF
14,TRBD1,-,TRBV5-1,TRBJ2-3,TGCGCCAGCACACCGGGACAGGGGACAGATACGCAGTATTTT,CASTPGQGTDTQYF
14,-,-,TRBV4-1,TRBJ2-7,TGCGCCAGCAGCCATAACGCAGGGGTGGGCGAGCAGTACTTC,CASSHNAGVGEQYF
16,TRBD2,once,TRBV7-9,TRBJ2-1,TGTGCCAGCAGCTCCGGACTAGCGGGGGGGCCGGATGAGCAGTTCTTC,CASSSGLAGGPDEQFF
16,-,-,TRBV4-2,TRBJ2-1,TGTGCCAGCAGCCAAGGGACGTCGAGCTCCTACAATGAGCAGTTCTTC,CASSQGTSSSYNEQFF
15,-,-,TRBV7-2,TRBJ2-5,TGTGCCAGCACCTTAGGGCCTAGGTGGGCCGAGACCCAGTACTTC,CASTLGPRWAETQYF
13,-,-,TRBV27,TRBJ1-5,TGTGCCAGCAGTTTAACGTCAGGTCAGCCCCAGCATTTT,CASSLTSGQPQHF
15,-,once,TRBV3-1/TRBV3-2,TRBJ2-3,TGTGCCAGCAGCCCATTCACTGGGCCCCCAGATACGCAGTATTTT,CASSPFTGPPDTQYF
11,-,-,TRBV29-1,TRBJ2-7,TGCAGCGTTGTGAGCTCCTACGAGCAGTACTTC,CSVVSSYEQYF
15,TRBD1,-,TRBV19,TRBJ2-3,TGTGCCAGCTCCAACCGGGACAGGGGGCCAGATACGCAGTATTTT,CASSNRDRGPDTQYF
11,-,-,TRBV11-2,TRBJ2-7,TGTGCCAGCAGCCTCCGCAACGAGCAGTACTTC,CASSLRNEQYF